This T cell receptor (beta chain) derives from a study of identifying expanded T cells in peripheral blood. Study results and limitations: Differentially abundant clones: about 1.3 between replicates, about 17 at roughly 15 days, 19 to 20 at four. Roughly two-week clone count variance significantly increased as total template count grew.

Note on this clone: The antigen remains undetermined.

Collection occurred without any documented infections or immune events in donors. Measured with immunoSEQ multiplex PCR; TCRdb has only the in-frame clones, and not every one. The table includes around 100,000 clones, approximately 89% detected once. CDR3 length: 15 residues. The germline V gene has CDR1 MNHNY and CDR2 SVGAGI (reference sequence). The J segment lost 6 bases and the V segment lost 5 bases, leaving 6 bases of the junction unmatched. This receptor was obtained from a person aged 18 to 75 in good health. The genes are TRBV6-6 and TRBJ1-5, with TRBD1 matching 11 bases. Sequenced material: blood. CDR3 loop: CASSTDRGRGQPQHF. The CDR3 bases are TGTGCCAGCAGTACGGACAGGGGGCGCGGTCAGCCCCAGCATTTT.